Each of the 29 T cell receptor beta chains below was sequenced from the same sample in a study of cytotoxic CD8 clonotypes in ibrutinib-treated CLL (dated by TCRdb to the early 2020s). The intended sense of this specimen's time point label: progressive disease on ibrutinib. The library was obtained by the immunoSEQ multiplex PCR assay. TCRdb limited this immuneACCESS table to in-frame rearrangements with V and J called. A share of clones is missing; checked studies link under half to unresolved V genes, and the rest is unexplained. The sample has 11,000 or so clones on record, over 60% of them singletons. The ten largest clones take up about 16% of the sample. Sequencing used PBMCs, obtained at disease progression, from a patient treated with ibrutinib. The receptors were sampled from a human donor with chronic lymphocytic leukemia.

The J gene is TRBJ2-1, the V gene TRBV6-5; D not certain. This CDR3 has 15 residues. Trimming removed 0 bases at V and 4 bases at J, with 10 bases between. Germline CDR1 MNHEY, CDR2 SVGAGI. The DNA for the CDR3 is TGTGCCAGCAGTTACTCCGCCGACTGGTACAATGAGCAGTTCTTC. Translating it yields CASSYSADWYNEQFF.

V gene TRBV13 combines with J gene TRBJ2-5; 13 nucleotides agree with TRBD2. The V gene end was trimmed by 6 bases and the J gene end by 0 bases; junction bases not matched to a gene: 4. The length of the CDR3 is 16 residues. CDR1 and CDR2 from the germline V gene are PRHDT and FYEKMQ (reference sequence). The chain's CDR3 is CASSHTSGGDQETQYF. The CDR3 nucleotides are TGTGCCAGCAGTCACACTAGCGGGGGGGACCAAGAGACCCAGTACTTC.

For the CDR3, the DNA is TGTGCCATCACCCGGGACAGAGGGGGCTACACCTTC. Translating gives CAITRDRGGYTF. The chain carries TRBV10-3 and TRBJ1-2, with 7 positions matching TRBD1. Losses at the gene ends were 7 bases for V and 8 bases for J; bases not matched to a gene: 7. Germline lookup yields CDR1 ENHRY and CDR2 SYGVKD. CDR3 length: 12 residues.

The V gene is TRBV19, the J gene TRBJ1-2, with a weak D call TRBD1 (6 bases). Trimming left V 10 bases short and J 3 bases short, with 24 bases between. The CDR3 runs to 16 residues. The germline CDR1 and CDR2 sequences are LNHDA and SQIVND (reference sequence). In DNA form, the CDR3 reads TGTGCCACCACTCGGAAGGGCTTGGGGGGCGACTATGGCTACACCTTC. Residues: CATTRKGLGGDYGYTF.

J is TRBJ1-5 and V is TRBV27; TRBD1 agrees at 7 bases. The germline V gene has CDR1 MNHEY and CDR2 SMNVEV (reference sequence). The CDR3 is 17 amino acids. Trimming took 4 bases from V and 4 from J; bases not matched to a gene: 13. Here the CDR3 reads CASSSGRRPGGNQPQHF. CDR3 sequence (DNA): TGTGCCAGCAGTTCGGGACGCAGACCAGGGGGAAATCAGCCCCAGCATTTT.

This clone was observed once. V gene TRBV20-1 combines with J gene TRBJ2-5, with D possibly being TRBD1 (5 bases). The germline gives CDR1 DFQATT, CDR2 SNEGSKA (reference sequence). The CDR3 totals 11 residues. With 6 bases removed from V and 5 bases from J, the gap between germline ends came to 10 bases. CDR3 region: CSARAFETQYF. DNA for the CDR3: TGCAGTGCCAGGGCGTTCGAGACCCAGTACTTC.

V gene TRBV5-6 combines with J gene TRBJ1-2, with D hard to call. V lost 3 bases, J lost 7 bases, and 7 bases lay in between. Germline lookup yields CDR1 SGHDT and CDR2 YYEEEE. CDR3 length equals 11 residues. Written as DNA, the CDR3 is TGTGCCAGCAGCTCTGGGTTTGGCTACACCTTC. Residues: CASSSGFGYTF.

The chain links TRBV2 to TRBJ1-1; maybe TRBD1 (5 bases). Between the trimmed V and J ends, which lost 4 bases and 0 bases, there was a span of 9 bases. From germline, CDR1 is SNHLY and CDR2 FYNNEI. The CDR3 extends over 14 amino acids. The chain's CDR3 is CASSVQGLNTEAFF. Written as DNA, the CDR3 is TGTGCCAGCAGTGTCCAGGGTTTGAACACTGAAGCTTTCTTT. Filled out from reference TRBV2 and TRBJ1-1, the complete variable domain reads EPEVTQTPSHQVTQMGQEVILRCVPISNHLYFYWYRQILGQKVEFLVSFYNNEISEKSEIFDDQFSVERPDGSNFTLKIRSTKLEDSAMYFCASSVQGLNTEAFFGQGTRLTVV.

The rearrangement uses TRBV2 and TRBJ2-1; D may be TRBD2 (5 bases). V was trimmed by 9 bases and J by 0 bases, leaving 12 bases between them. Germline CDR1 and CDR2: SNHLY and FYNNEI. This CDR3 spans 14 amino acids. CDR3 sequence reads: CARGGLSSYNEQFF. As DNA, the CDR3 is TGTGCCAGAGGCGGACTTAGCTCCTACAATGAGCAGTTCTTC.

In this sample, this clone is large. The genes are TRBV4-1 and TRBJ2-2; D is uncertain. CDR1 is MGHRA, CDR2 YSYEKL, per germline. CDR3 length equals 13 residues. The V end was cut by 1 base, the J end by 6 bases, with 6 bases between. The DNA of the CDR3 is TGCGCCAGCAGCCAAGGAAGAGCCGGGGAGCTGTTTTTT. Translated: CASSQGRAGELFF.

CDR3 protein: CASSPPGSNTGELFF. CDR3 coding DNA: TGTGCCAGCAGCCCCCCTGGGAGTAACACCGGGGAGCTGTTTTTT. The chain links TRBV7-3 to TRBJ2-2; a possible D gene is TRBD2 (5 bases). Per the germline V gene, CDR1 is SGHTA and CDR2 is FQGTGA. The CDR3 is 15 residues long. Trimming took off 5 bases at V and 2 bases at J, with 12 bases between the two ends.

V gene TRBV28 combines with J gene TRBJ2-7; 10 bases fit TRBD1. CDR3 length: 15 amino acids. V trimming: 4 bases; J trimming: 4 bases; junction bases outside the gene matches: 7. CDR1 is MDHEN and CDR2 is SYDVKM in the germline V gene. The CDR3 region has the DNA TGTGCCAGCAGTTCCTTGAGGACAGGGGGATACGAGCAGTACTTC. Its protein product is CASSSLRTGGYEQYF.

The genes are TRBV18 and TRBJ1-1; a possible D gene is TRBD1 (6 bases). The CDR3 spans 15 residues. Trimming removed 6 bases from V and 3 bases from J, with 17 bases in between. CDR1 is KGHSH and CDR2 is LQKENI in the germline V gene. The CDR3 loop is CASSQDQGRYTEAFF. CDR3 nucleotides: TGTGCCAGCTCCCAAGACCAGGGGAGGTACACTGAAGCTTTCTTT. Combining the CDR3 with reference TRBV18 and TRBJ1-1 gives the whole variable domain NAGVMQNPRHLVRRRGQEARLRCSPMKGHSHVYWYRQLPEEGLKFMVYLQKENIIDESGMPKERFSAEFPKEGPSILRIQQVVRGDSAAYFCASSQDQGRYTEAFFGQGTRLTVV.

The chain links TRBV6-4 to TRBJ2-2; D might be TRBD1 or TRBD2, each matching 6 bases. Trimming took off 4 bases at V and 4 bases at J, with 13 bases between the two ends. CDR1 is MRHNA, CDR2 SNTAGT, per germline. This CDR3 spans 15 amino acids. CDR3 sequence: CASSAKQGGTGELFF. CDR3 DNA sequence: TGTGCCAGCAGTGCGAAACAGGGAGGCACCGGGGAGCTGTTTTTT.

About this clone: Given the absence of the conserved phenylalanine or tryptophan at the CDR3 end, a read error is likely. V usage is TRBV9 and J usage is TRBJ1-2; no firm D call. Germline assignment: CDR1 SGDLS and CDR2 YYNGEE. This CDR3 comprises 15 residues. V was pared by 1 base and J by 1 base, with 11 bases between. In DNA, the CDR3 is TGTGCCAGCAGCGTATATAGAGACTTTAACTATGGCTACACCCTC. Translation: CASSVYRDFNYGYTL.

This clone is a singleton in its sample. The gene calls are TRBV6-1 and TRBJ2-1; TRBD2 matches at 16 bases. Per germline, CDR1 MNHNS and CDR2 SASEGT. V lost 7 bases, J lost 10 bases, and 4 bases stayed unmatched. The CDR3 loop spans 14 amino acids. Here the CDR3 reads CASTGTSGRGEQFF. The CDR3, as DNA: TGTGCCAGCACCGGGACTAGCGGGAGGGGGGAGCAGTTCTTC.

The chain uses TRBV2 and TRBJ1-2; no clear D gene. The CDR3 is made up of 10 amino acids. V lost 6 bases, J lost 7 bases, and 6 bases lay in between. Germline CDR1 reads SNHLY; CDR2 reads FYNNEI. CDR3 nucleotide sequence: TGTGCCAGCAGATTGGGTGGCTACACCTTC. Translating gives CASRLGGYTF.

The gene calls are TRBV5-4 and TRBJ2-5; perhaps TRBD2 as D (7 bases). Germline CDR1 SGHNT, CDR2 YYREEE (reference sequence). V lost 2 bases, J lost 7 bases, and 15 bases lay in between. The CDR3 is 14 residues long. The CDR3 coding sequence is TGTGCCAGCAGCTTACGGGGGGCGGCCGGGACCCAGTACTTC. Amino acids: CASSLRGAAGTQYF.

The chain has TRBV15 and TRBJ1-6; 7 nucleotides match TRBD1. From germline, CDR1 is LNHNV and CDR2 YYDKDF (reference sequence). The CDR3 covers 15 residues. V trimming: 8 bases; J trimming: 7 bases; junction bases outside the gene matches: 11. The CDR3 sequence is CATLPTGNPNSPLHF. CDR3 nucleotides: TGTGCCACCCTACCGACAGGGAACCCCAATTCACCCCTCCACTTT.

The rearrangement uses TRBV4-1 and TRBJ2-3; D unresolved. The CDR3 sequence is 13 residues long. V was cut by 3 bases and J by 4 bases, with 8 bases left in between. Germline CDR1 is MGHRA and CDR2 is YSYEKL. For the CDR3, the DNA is TGCGCCAGCAGCCACGTGGGTCCAGATACGCAGTATTTT. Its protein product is CASSHVGPDTQYF.

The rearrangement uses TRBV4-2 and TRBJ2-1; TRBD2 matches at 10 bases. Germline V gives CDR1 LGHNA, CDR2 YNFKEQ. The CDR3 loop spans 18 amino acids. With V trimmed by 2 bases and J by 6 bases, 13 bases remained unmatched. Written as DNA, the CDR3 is TGTGCCAGCAGCCAATTGGGAGCGGGGGGGCCTGGTTTCAATGAGCAGTTCTTC. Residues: CASSQLGAGGPGFNEQFF.

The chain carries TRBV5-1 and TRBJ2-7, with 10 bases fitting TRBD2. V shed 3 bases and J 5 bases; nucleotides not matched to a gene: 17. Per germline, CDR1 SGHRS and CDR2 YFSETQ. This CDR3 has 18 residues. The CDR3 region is CASSSEGSHKREGHEQYF. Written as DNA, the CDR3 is TGCGCCAGCAGCTCGGAGGGCAGTCACAAGCGGGAGGGCCACGAGCAGTACTTC.

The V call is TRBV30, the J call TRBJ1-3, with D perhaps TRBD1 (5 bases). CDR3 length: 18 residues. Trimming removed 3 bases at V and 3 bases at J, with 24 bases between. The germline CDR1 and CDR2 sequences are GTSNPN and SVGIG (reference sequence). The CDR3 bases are TGTGCCTGGAGGGTGGGGCGTAAGGCGTACTCTGATGGAAACACCATATATTTT. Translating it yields CAWRVGRKAYSDGNTIYF.

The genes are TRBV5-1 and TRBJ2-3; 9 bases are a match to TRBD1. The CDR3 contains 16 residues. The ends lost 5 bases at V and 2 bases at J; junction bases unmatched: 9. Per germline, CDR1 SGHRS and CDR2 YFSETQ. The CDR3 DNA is TGCGCCAGCAGATCGGGACAGGGATTTTCCACAGATACGCAGTATTTT. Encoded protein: CASRSGQGFSTDTQYF.

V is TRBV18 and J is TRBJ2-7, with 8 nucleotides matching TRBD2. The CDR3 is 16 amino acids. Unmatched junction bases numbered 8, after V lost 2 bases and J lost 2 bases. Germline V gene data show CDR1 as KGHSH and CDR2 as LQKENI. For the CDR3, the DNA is TGTGCCAGCTCACCAACTACCGGGACTAGAGCCTACGAGCAGTACTTC. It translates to CASSPTTGTRAYEQYF. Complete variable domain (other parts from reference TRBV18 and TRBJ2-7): NAGVMQNPRHLVRRRGQEARLRCSPMKGHSHVYWYRQLPEEGLKFMVYLQKENIIDESGMPKERFSAEFPKEGPSILRIQQVVRGDSAAYFCASSPTTGTRAYEQYFGPGTRLTVT.

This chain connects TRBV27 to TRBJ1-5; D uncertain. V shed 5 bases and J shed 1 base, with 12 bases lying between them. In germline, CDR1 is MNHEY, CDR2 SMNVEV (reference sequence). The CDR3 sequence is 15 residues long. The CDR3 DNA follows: TGTGCCAGCAGTCAGGTTAGCGGCAGCAATCAGCCCCAGCATTTT. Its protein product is CASSQVSGSNQPQHF.

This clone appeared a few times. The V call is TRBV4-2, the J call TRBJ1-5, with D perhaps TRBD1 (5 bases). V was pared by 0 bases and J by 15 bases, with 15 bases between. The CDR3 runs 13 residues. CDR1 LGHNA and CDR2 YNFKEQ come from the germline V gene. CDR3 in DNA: TGTGCCAGCAGCCAAGATGGTACAGGCTCCAGGCATTTT. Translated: CASSQDGTGSRHF.

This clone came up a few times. Written as DNA, the CDR3 is TGTGCCAGCAGTAACTATGCCAGAGGCACTGAAGCTTTCTTT. Its translation is CASSNYARGTEAFF. V usage is TRBV6-1 and J usage is TRBJ1-1; no definite D call. Germline-derived CDR1 and CDR2 are MNHNS and SASEGT. V was clipped by 5 bases and J by 4 bases, with 14 bases between them. There are 14 residues in the CDR3.

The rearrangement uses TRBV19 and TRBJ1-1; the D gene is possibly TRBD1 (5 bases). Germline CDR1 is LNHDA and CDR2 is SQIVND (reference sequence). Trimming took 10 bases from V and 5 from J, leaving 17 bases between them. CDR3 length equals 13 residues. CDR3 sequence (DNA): TGTGCCACCTCGGGACTTCTCCGAACTGAAGCTTTCTTT. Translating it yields CATSGLLRTEAFF.